This record concerns one T cell receptor beta chain sequence. Its antigen is currently unknown. The data originate from a study of shared clonotypes between healthy human individuals. As for the study in general: Samples came from a couple of female and three male donors aged 18 to 49.

In the naive CD8 group, cells lacked CD45RO and were positively selected for CCR7, so terminally differentiated effector memory CD45RA+ cells were left out. Study results and limitations: Unshared clonotypes carried lower generation probabilities than those common to all four donors. Even with large depth, rarefaction showed that sorted-subset sequencing was incomplete.

Germline-derived CDR1 and CDR2 are MNHNS and SASEGT. The CDR3 contains 13 residues. Deletions cut 8 bases from V and 7 bases from J, with 17 bases between. Every subset had its genomic DNA shared out evenly among several immunoSEQ plates. Repertoires were generated with immunoSEQ multiplex PCR, while TCRdb's copy carries only in-frame clones and drops some. The data hold under 1 million clones, with 96% observed a single time. The chain recombines TRBV6-1 with TRBJ1-1; D uncertain. The TCR originated in a man aged 25-45 years in good health. The sequenced material came from naive CD8+ T cells sorted from blood. The CDR3: CASPLEGKLEAFF. The DNA for the CDR3 is TGTGCCAGCCCCCTGGAGGGAAAACTTGAAGCTTTCTTT.